These 28 T cell receptor beta chains came from one sample sequenced in a study of T cell responses to AZD1222 COVID-19 vaccine. Using immunoSEQ multiplex PCR, the repertoire was profiled, and TCRdb retains in-frame clones only, with some absent. The data hold fewer than 120,000 clones, with about 90% observed a single time. Sequencing was performed on peripheral blood, taken on day 0 of AZD1222 vaccination. The receptor source for this set is an adult in good health.

CDR3 protein: CASSLVIGGKDNSPLHF. Written as DNA, the CDR3 is TGCGCCAGCAGCTTGGTTATAGGGGGAAAGGATAATTCACCCCTCCACTTT. The chain joins TRBV5-1 to TRBJ1-6; TRBD1 is a possible D gene (6 bases). Germline V gene sequence: CDR1 SGHRS, CDR2 YFSETQ. Trimming took off 0 bases at V and 5 bases at J, with 15 bases between the two ends. The CDR3 totals 17 residues.

The CDR3 nucleotides are TGTGCCAGCAGTGAAACTCAGGTGGGTCACAATGAGCAGTTCTTC. This sequence encodes CASSETQVGHNEQFF. The chain combines TRBV2 with TRBJ2-1; D not resolved. This CDR3 region has 15 residues. Trimming pared 2 bases from V and 5 bases from J, leaving 13 bases between. Germline V CDR1 and CDR2: SNHLY, FYNNEI.

The genes are TRBV11-2 and TRBJ2-2; D is uncertain. Trimming pared 1 base from V and 5 bases from J, leaving 5 bases between. CDR1 is SGHAT, CDR2 FQNNGV, per germline. The CDR3 extends over 13 amino acids. In nucleotides, the CDR3 is TGTGCCAGCAGCTTAGCGACTACCGGGGAGCTGTTTTTT. Amino acid sequence: CASSLATTGELFF.

The chain joins TRBV7-9 to TRBJ1-5; D not certain. The V end lost 3 bases, the J end lost 4 bases, and 7 bases lay between the germline ends. CDR1 and CDR2 from the germline V gene are SEHNR and FQNEAQ (reference sequence). This CDR3 has 13 residues. As DNA, the CDR3 is TGTGCCAGCAGCTTGACGGGAAATCAGCCCCAGCATTTT. Protein: CASSLTGNQPQHF.

The gene calls are TRBV5-1 and TRBJ2-2; 7 nucleotides line up with TRBD2. J was trimmed by 6 bases and V by 5 bases; bases with no gene match: 7. The germline gives CDR1 SGHRS, CDR2 YFSETQ. The CDR3 runs to 14 residues. The CDR3 coding sequence is TGCGCCAGCAGGATAAGCGGGGCTTCCGGGGAGCTGTTTTTT. Protein: CASRISGASGELFF.

The J gene is TRBJ2-2, the V gene TRBV7-6, with 9 nucleotides matching TRBD1. The CDR3 contains 15 residues. Germline lookup yields CDR1 SGHVS and CDR2 FNYEAQ. The ends lost 4 bases at V and 7 bases at J; junction bases unmatched: 7. This chain's CDR3 is CASSSTGGFVGELFF. In DNA form, the CDR3 reads TGTGCCAGCAGCTCAACAGGGGGCTTCGTCGGGGAGCTGTTTTTT.

The CDR3 loop is CVTRGTGAYNSPLHF. The CDR3 DNA sequence: TGTGTCACCAGGGGTACGGGGGCGTATAATTCACCCCTCCACTTT. The rearrangement joins TRBV6-5 to TRBJ1-6; maybe TRBD1 (6 bases). Germline V CDR1 and CDR2: MNHEY, SVGAGI. The length of the CDR3 is 15 residues.

Notes on this clone: Other nucleotide sequences from this sample produce the same CDR3. This rearrangement joins TRBV5-1 to TRBJ2-5; D is unresolved. The V gene's germline CDR1 is SGHRS and CDR2 YFSETQ. V lost 2 bases and J lost 1, with 6 bases in between. CDR3 length equals 13 residues. The DNA for the CDR3 is TGCGCCAGCAGCTTTTCCTCCCAAGAGACCCAGTACTTC. This codes for CASSFSSQETQYF.

The gene calls are TRBV3-1 (or the pseudogene TRBV3-2) and TRBJ1-4, with D unresolved. Trimming pared 3 bases from V and 1 base from J, leaving 6 bases between. Germline-derived CDR1 and CDR2 are LGHDT and YNNKEL (reference sequence). There are 14 residues in the CDR3. This CDR3 reads CASSHWLTNEKLFF. The CDR3 nucleotides read TGTGCCAGCAGCCATTGGTTAACTAATGAAAAACTGTTTTTT.

The chain recombines TRBV30 with TRBJ1-2; D possibly corresponds to TRBD1 (5 bases). V was pared by 0 bases and J by 8 bases, with 13 bases between. Germline-derived CDR1 and CDR2 are GTSNPN and SVGIG (reference sequence). The CDR3 contains 13 residues. The CDR3 DNA reads TGTGCCTGGAGTGTACAGGCGTTAAACGGCTACACCTTC. This codes for CAWSVQALNGYTF.

V gene TRBV2 combines with J gene TRBJ2-1, with D uncertain. CDR3 size: 12 residues. The germline V gene encodes CDR1 SNHLY and CDR2 FYNNEI. The germline V and J ends were trimmed by 6 bases and 3 bases, with 6 bases remaining between them. CDR3 region: CASRVDYNEQFF. CDR3 DNA sequence: TGTGCCAGCAGAGTGGACTACAATGAGCAGTTCTTC.

V gene TRBV6-4 combines with J gene TRBJ1-1; the D is unclear. The CDR3 consists of 13 residues. The V end lost 4 bases, the J end lost 3 bases, and 9 bases lay between the germline ends. Germline V gene lookup returns CDR1 MRHNA and CDR2 SNTAGT. CDR3 in amino acids: CASSVEQHTEAFF. The CDR3 nucleotides read TGTGCCAGCAGTGTGGAGCAGCACACTGAAGCTTTCTTT.

The gene calls are TRBV18 and TRBJ1-4; D possibly corresponds to TRBD1 (5 bases). The ends were cut back, 6 bases at V and 4 bases at J, with 12 bases in the middle. Germline CDR1 is KGHSH and CDR2 is LQKENI. There are 14 residues in the CDR3. DNA for the CDR3: TGTGCCAGCTCCCCGCAGGGCAATAATGAAAAACTGTTTTTT. It encodes CASSPQGNNEKLFF.

The chain links TRBV27 to TRBJ2-7; D is unclear. The CDR3 spans 12 residues. Germline loops: CDR1 MNHEY, CDR2 SMNVEV (reference sequence). V dropped 7 bases and J dropped 6 bases, with 13 bases sitting between them. The CDR3, as DNA: TGTGCCAGCACTGATCTAGTCTCCGAGCAGTACTTC. This translates into CASTDLVSEQYF.

Concerning this clone itself: At one boundary the junction diverges from the germline segment, which might be a read error. This chain links TRBV7-7 with TRBJ2-2; possibly TRBD1 for D (5 bases). There are 15 residues in the CDR3. Germline CDR1 reads SSHAT; CDR2 reads FNYEAQ (reference sequence). The CDR3 sequence is CASSRWGRADGELFF. The CDR3 nucleotides are TGTGCTAGCAGCCGATGGGGCCGGGCTGACGGGGAGCTGTTTTTT.

The chain is built from TRBV19 and TRBJ2-7, with 10 bases identical to TRBD1. Germline-derived CDR1 and CDR2 are LNHDA and SQIVND (reference sequence). The CDR3 has 15 residues. Unmatched junction bases numbered 13, after V lost 10 bases and J lost 4 bases. DNA of the CDR3: TGTGCCACCCAGGTCCTGGGACAGGGGCCTTACGAGCAGTACTTC. The encoded protein is CATQVLGQGPYEQYF.

This clone was seen more than once but under ten times. The gene calls are TRBV19 and TRBJ2-7, with 12 bases lining up with TRBD2. Per the germline V gene, CDR1 is LNHDA and CDR2 is SQIVND (reference sequence). The length of the CDR3 is 16 residues. V trimming: 5 bases; J trimming: 2 bases; junction bases outside the gene matches: 7. The CDR3 DNA reads as TGTGCCAGTAGTGCCCGGACTAGCGGGACTACCTACGAGCAGTACTTC. This sequence encodes CASSARTSGTTYEQYF.

The chain is built from TRBV7-8 and TRBJ2-7; 8 bases map to TRBD1. The length of the CDR3 is 13 residues. V lost 5 bases to trimming and J lost 2 bases; unmatched junction nucleotides: 2. Germline V gives CDR1 SGHVS, CDR2 FQNEAQ. Here the CDR3 reads CASSQGATYEQYF. In nucleotides, the CDR3 is TGTGCCAGCAGCCAGGGGGCTACCTACGAGCAGTACTTC.

V is TRBV21-1 and J is TRBJ1-2. TRBV21-1 is recorded as a pseudogene. The CDR3 totals 14 residues. The CDR3 sequence is CASLDLEGRGGYTF. CDR3 nucleotides: TGTGCCAGTCTAGATTTGGAGGGGAGGGGAGGCTACACCTTC.

The chain combines TRBV18 with TRBJ2-1; 8 bases align to TRBD2. V trimming: 0 bases; J trimming: 2 bases; junction bases outside the gene matches: 3. This CDR3 is 16 amino acids long. Germline-derived CDR1 and CDR2 are KGHSH and LQKENI. CDR3 loop: CASSPPTAGAYNEQFF. The CDR3 DNA reads as TGTGCCAGCTCACCACCGACAGCGGGGGCCTACAATGAGCAGTTCTTC.

The chain has TRBV5-1 and TRBJ2-5, with D perhaps TRBD2 (5 bases). The CDR3 consists of 14 residues. Germline-derived CDR1 and CDR2 are SGHRS and YFSETQ. The germline V and J ends were trimmed by 4 bases and 0 bases, with 10 bases remaining between them. CDR3 nucleotide sequence: TGCGCCAGCAGCGAGGACGGGAACCAAGAGACCCAGTACTTC. It codes for CASSEDGNQETQYF.

CDR3 loop: CSVGGQGNSPLHF. The CDR3 DNA sequence: TGCAGCGTTGGTGGACAGGGGAATTCACCCCTCCACTTT. The V gene is TRBV29-1, the J gene TRBJ1-6, with 9 bases lining up with TRBD1. Germline V CDR1 and CDR2: SQVTM, ANQGSEA. The CDR3 extends over 13 amino acids. V lost 4 bases to trimming and J lost 7 bases; unmatched junction nucleotides: 2.

V gene TRBV28 combines with J gene TRBJ1-1, with D possibly matching TRBD1 (6 bases). The ends were cut back, 6 bases at V and 10 bases at J, with 24 bases in the middle. Germline values: CDR1 MDHEN, CDR2 SYDVKM. This CDR3 spans 15 amino acids. This CDR3 reads CASSHGQTERVGAFF. The DNA for the CDR3 is TGTGCCAGCAGCCACGGACAGACCGAACGGGTGGGAGCTTTCTTT.

A single count supports this clone. This chain uses TRBV11-1 with TRBJ2-5, with D hard to call. The germline V gene encodes CDR1 SGHAT and CDR2 FQDESV (reference sequence). CDR3 length equals 13 residues. The germline V and J ends were trimmed by 2 bases and 5 bases, with 9 bases remaining between them. The CDR3 loop reads CASSLSLQETQYF. CDR3 DNA sequence: TGTGCCAGCAGCTTATCCCTCCAGGAGACCCAGTACTTC.

The gene calls are TRBV7-9 and TRBJ1-1; D is ambiguous. V was shortened by 1 base and J by 0 bases, with 6 bases between the two germline ends. Per the germline V gene, CDR1 is SEHNR and CDR2 is FQNEAQ (reference sequence). This CDR3 contains 14 residues. The CDR3, as DNA: TGTGCCAGCAGCTTAGGAGGGTTGAACACTGAAGCTTTCTTT. Amino acids: CASSLGGLNTEAFF.

The chain uses TRBV19 and TRBJ2-7, with 7 bases that match TRBD1. Germline values: CDR1 LNHDA, CDR2 SQIVND (reference sequence). V was pared by 5 bases and J by 5 bases, with 12 bases of the junction left unmatched. The CDR3 spans 15 residues. In DNA, the CDR3 is TGTGCCAGTAGTTCCGACAGGGTATCTTATGACGAGCAGTACTTC. Protein sequence: CASSSDRVSYDEQYF.

The chain carries TRBV3-1 (or the pseudogene TRBV3-2) and TRBJ2-3; D is unclear. CDR3 length: 13 residues. The V and J ends lost 2 bases and 6 bases respectively, with 9 bases between them. Germline assignment: CDR1 LGHDT and CDR2 YNNKEL (reference sequence). The CDR3 region is CASSQIRSDTQYF. In DNA form, the CDR3 reads TGTGCCAGCAGCCAAATTCGAAGTGATACGCAGTATTTT.

This chain links TRBV30 with TRBJ1-2; D ambiguous. This CDR3 is built from 13 residues. V was pared by 2 bases and J by 1 base, with 8 bases between. Germline-derived CDR1 and CDR2 are GTSNPN and SVGIG (reference sequence). CDR3 bases: TGTGCCTGGAGTAATACAGATAACTATGGCTACACCTTC. Protein: CAWSNTDNYGYTF.